The 27 T cell receptor beta chains listed next were all sequenced from one sample in a study of human T cells and chemical hapten exposure. Time point noted: pre-sensitization, week 0. Treatment in this sample: therapeutic diphenylcyclopropenone sensitization with weekly scalp DPC. MiXCR, applied by TCRdb to the RACE reads, yields one record per CDR3 protein. The sample has about 40,000 distinct CDR3 sequences; roughly 10% are singletons. Sequenced here: whole blood, sampled in connection with sensitization to the hapten diphenylcyclopropenone (DPC). Receptors originate from a young man with alopecia areata. Some clones in this sample may be carry-over from other donors' samples.

This clonotype was seen a handful of times. The V and J genes are TRBV20-1 and TRBJ2-7, with 7 bases aligning to TRBD1. Germline loops: CDR1 DFQATT, CDR2 SNEGSKA (reference sequence). V gave up 6 bases and J gave up 2 bases; unmatched junction bases: 4. This CDR3 has 12 residues. CDR3 amino acids: CSATGTAYEQYV. For the CDR3, the DNA is TGCAGTGCGACCGGGACAGCCTACGAGCAGTACGTC.

The rearrangement joins TRBV5-1 to TRBJ2-7; D perhaps matches TRBD2 (7 bases). The CDR3 consists of 15 residues. Germline V gene data show CDR1 as SGHRS and CDR2 as YFSETQ. V was clipped by 4 bases and J by 3 bases, with 17 bases between them. CDR3 residues: CASSPAGAGLYEQYF. CDR3 nucleotide sequence: TGCGCCAGCAGCCCTGCGGGGGCTGGACTCTACGAGCAGTACTTC.

This clonotype has more than one count but fewer than ten. The chain employs TRBV29-1 and TRBJ1-2; 10 bases line up with TRBD1. V shed 4 bases and J 3 bases; nucleotides not matched to a gene: 5. The CDR3 loop spans 14 amino acids. Per germline, CDR1 SQVTM and CDR2 ANQGSEA. CDR3 amino acids: CSVVRTGGHYGYTF. The CDR3 DNA reads TGCAGCGTTGTACGGACAGGGGGTCACTATGGCTACACCTTC.

With respect to this clonotype: A much larger clone lies one base from this, so it may be a read error. The chain joins TRBV7-3 to TRBJ2-3, with TRBD1 identical over 8 bases. CDR1 is SGHTA and CDR2 is FQGTGA in the germline V gene. The CDR3 is 14 amino acids. V was clipped by 5 bases and J by 6 bases; unmatched bases: 7. In nucleotides, the CDR3 is TGTGCCAGCAGCACAGCAGGGGGCATGGATACGCAGTATTTT. It translates to CASSTAGGMDTQYF.

The CDR3 here is CASSQGDRYSPLHF. The CDR3 DNA sequence: TGTGCCAGCAGCCAGGGGGACCGTTATTCACCCCTCCACTTT. J is TRBJ1-6 and V is TRBV3-1; D perhaps matches TRBD1 (5 bases). The germline CDR1 and CDR2 sequences are LGHDT and YNNKEL (reference sequence). This CDR3 has 14 amino acids. The V end lost 3 bases, the J end lost 8 bases, and 11 bases lay between the germline ends. The complete variable domain, with remaining parts taken from reference TRBV3-1 and TRBJ1-6, reads DTAVSQTPKYLVTQMGNDKSIKCEQNLGHDTMYWYKQDSKKFLKIMFSYNNKELIINETVPNRFSPKSPDKAHLNLHINSLELGDSAVYFCASSQGDRYSPLHFGNGTRLTVT.

With respect to this clonotype: A read error may produce the germline difference seen at one junction end. The rearrangement links TRBV10-3 to TRBJ1-2, with 8 bases matching TRBD1. Germline loops: CDR1 ENHRY, CDR2 SYGVKD. CDR3 length equals 12 residues. The CDR3 DNA reads as TGTGCCGCTAGCCCGGGACAGGATCTCCTATCCTTC. Amino acid sequence: CAASPGQDLLSF.

The chain links TRBV20-1 to TRBJ2-3; TRBD1 matches 12 bases. Germline assignment: CDR1 DFQATT and CDR2 SNEGSKA (reference sequence). The CDR3 extends over 15 amino acids. V shed 3 bases, J shed 3 bases, and the junction held 4 bases outside the gene matches. The CDR3 bases are TGCAGTGCTAGTGCGGGACAGGGGGCTACAGATACGCAGTATTTT. Its protein product is CSASAGQGATDTQYF.

There are many counts of this clonotype. The chain joins TRBV20-1 to TRBJ2-3; D gene ambiguous. CDR3 length: 12 residues. The V gene's germline CDR1 is DFQATT and CDR2 SNEGSKA (reference sequence). Trimming cost V 2 bases and J 4 bases, with 7 bases left between them. The CDR3 bases are TGCAGTGCTAGACCCACGGCAGATACGCAGTATTTT. Encoded protein: CSARPTADTQYF.

In its sample, this clonotype was seen a few times. The chain couples TRBV6-5 to TRBJ2-1; tentatively, D is TRBD2 (6 bases). Germline assignment: CDR1 MNHEY and CDR2 SVGAGI. Trimming cost V 5 bases and J 6 bases, with 11 bases left between them. This CDR3 region has 13 residues. The CDR3 nucleotides are TGTGCCAGCAGTGACTACGGGGGCAATGAGCAGTTCTTC. Its protein is CASSDYGGNEQFF.

The table lists this clonotype with a few counts. Here the CDR3 reads CASSQAGLAGPSYSTDTQYF. CDR3 DNA: TGCGCCAGCAGCCAAGCGGGACTAGCGGGGCCTTCCTATAGCACAGATACGCAGTATTTT. This chain links TRBV4-3 with TRBJ2-3, with 13 bases identical to TRBD2. V dropped 1 base and J dropped 0; count of bases not matched to a gene: 10. Germline loops: CDR1 LGHNA, CDR2 YSLEER. The length of the CDR3 is 20 residues.

This clonotype was detected only a few times. The rearrangement links TRBV20-1 to TRBJ2-4; D call uncertain. Trimming stripped 3 bases from V and 2 bases from J, with 17 bases between. This CDR3 has 16 residues. Germline loops: CDR1 DFQATT, CDR2 SNEGSKA (reference sequence). DNA for the CDR3: TGCAGTGCTAGTTCACACCTCCTCCTCTCCAAAAACATTCAGTACTTC. Translation: CSASSHLLLSKNIQYF.

This clonotype showed up many times. J is TRBJ1-4 and V is TRBV10-3; tentative D call: TRBD1 (5 bases). V was shortened by 2 bases and J by 5 bases, with 9 bases between the two germline ends. Germline assignment: CDR1 ENHRY and CDR2 SYGVKD. The CDR3 is 14 amino acids. The CDR3 DNA reads TGTGCCATCAGTGAGGGGACGGCCAATGAAAAACTGTTTTTT. Its translation: CAISEGTANEKLFF.

This clonotype turned up a few times. V usage is TRBV29-1 and J usage is TRBJ2-7, with 8 bases matching TRBD1. The V gene's germline CDR1 is SQVTM and CDR2 ANQGSEA. The J segment lost 4 bases and the V segment lost 5 bases, leaving 4 bases of the junction unmatched. This CDR3 is built from 12 residues. The CDR3 sequence: CSVRTGHYEQYF. CDR3 nucleotides: TGCAGCGTTAGGACAGGGCATTACGAGCAGTACTTC.

Note on this clonotype: Just one base apart from a much larger clone, this may be a read error. V gene TRBV7-6 combines with J gene TRBJ2-7, with 12 nucleotides matching TRBD2. With V trimmed by 5 bases and J by 7 bases, 12 bases remained unmatched. CDR3 size: 16 residues. Germline CDR1 is SGHVS and CDR2 is FNYEAQ. The CDR3 reads CASSQSRLAGVREQYV. In DNA, the CDR3 is TGTGCCAGCAGCCAGAGCCGACTAGCGGGAGTCAGGGAGCAGTACGTC.

The CDR3 spells CASSTGTGVNEQFF. CDR3 DNA: TGTGCCAGCAGTACTGGGACAGGGGTCAATGAGCAGTTCTTC. The V and J genes are TRBV6-2 or TRBV6-3 and TRBJ2-1, with TRBD1 matching 10 bases. Germline CDR1 reads MNHEY; CDR2 reads SVGEGT. Trimming cost V 5 bases and J 6 bases; bases outside gene matches: 4. The CDR3 consists of 14 residues.

The V call is TRBV28, the J call TRBJ2-1; D remains unclear. CDR3 length: 13 amino acids. The V gene lost 3 bases and the J gene lost 6 bases, with 9 bases spanning the gap. Germline loops: CDR1 MDHEN, CDR2 SYDVKM. DNA of the CDR3: TGTGCCAGCAGTTTTGGTGTGAGCAATGAGCAGTTCTTC. Its protein is CASSFGVSNEQFF.

This clonotype appeared a few times. The chain recombines TRBV29-1 with TRBJ1-4; TRBD1 matches 7 bases. This CDR3 is built from 17 residues. Germline CDR1 is SQVTM and CDR2 is ANQGSEA. V shed 4 bases, J shed 3 bases, and the junction held 14 bases outside the gene matches. The CDR3: CSVGPNRQGGSNEKLFF. The CDR3 nucleotides read TGCAGCGTTGGCCCAAACAGACAGGGAGGTTCTAATGAAAAACTGTTTTTT.

This clonotype was recorded many times. The chain combines TRBV6-5 with TRBJ2-7; D ambiguous. Germline CDR1 is MNHEY and CDR2 is SVGAGI. The CDR3 has 17 residues. V was clipped by 2 bases and J by 7 bases, with 24 bases between them. CDR3 DNA sequence: TGTGCCAGCAGTTACGAGACGATCGGATTTAGGGCCCGGGAGCAGTACTTC. Amino acid sequence: CASSYETIGFRAREQYF.

CDR3 residues: CASSSGSVVNTDTQYF. The CDR3 DNA follows: TGCGCCAGCAGCTCAGGGTCGGTAGTTAACACAGATACGCAGTATTTT. V usage is TRBV5-1 and J usage is TRBJ2-3; perhaps TRBD1 as D (5 bases). V shed 3 bases and J shed 2 bases, with 16 bases lying between them. The CDR3 is made up of 16 amino acids. The germline V gene has CDR1 SGHRS and CDR2 YFSETQ.

This clonotype has ten or more counts. V and J are TRBV7-6 and TRBJ2-7; D not certain. V dropped 0 bases and J dropped 2 bases, with 5 bases sitting between them. CDR3 size: 13 residues. Germline V gene sequence: CDR1 SGHVS, CDR2 FNYEAQ. CDR3: CASSLASAYEQYF. The CDR3 bases are TGTGCCAGCAGCTTAGCGTCAGCCTACGAGCAGTACTTC.

The table lists this clonotype with a few counts. This rearrangement joins TRBV20-1 to TRBJ1-2; D not resolved. The V gene's germline CDR1 is DFQATT and CDR2 SNEGSKA (reference sequence). The CDR3 is 12 amino acids. The V end lost 5 bases, the J end lost 8 bases, and 15 bases lay between the germline ends. The CDR3 region has the DNA TGCAGTGCTGGCCTATTAGGATCGGGCTACACCTTC. Its protein product is CSAGLLGSGYTF.

In this sample, this clonotype turned up many times. This sequence joins TRBV3-1 and TRBJ1-3; no firm D call. V shed 6 bases and J shed 2 bases, with 8 bases lying between them. Germline V gene sequence: CDR1 LGHDT, CDR2 YNNKEL (reference sequence). This CDR3 comprises 13 residues. This CDR3 is CASRVNAGNTIYF. The CDR3 DNA follows: TGTGCCAGCAGAGTGAATGCTGGAAACACCATATATTTT. The whole variable domain, filled in from reference TRBV3-1 and TRBJ1-3, reads DTAVSQTPKYLVTQMGNDKSIKCEQNLGHDTMYWYKQDSKKFLKIMFSYNNKELIINETVPNRFSPKSPDKAHLNLHINSLELGDSAVYFCASRVNAGNTIYFGEGSWLTVV.

Many counts were recorded for this clonotype. J is TRBJ2-7 and V is TRBV20-1; a weak D match, TRBD1 (5 bases). Trimming took off 8 bases at V and 4 bases at J, with 18 bases between the two ends. Germline V gene data show CDR1 as DFQATT and CDR2 as SNEGSKA (reference sequence). The CDR3 length is 13 residues. CDR3 sequence (DNA): TGCAGTTCCCGAGACAGAATATCGTACGAGCAGTACGTC. Translation gives CSSRDRISYEQYV.

On this clonotype: This may be a read error, as it is one base from a much larger clone. The chain combines TRBV10-3 with TRBJ2-5; tentative D call: TRBD1 (5 bases). This CDR3 is 14 amino acids long. Germline CDR1 is ENHRY and CDR2 is SYGVKD. CDR3 nucleotides: TGTACCATCAGTGAACAGGCGTTCCAAGAGACCCAGTACTTC. Translation gives CTISEQAFQETQYF.

The sample holds many counts of this clonotype. The genes are TRBV20-1 and TRBJ2-3; D is perhaps TRBD2 (5 bases). There are 13 residues in the CDR3. The V and J ends lost 2 bases and 7 bases respectively, with 13 bases between them. Germline V gene lookup returns CDR1 DFQATT and CDR2 SNEGSKA (reference sequence). CDR3 coding DNA: TGCAGTGCTAGACCGGCTAGCAGGAATACGCAGTATTTT. Translated: CSARPASRNTQYF.

This clonotype was observed many times. V and J are TRBV19 and TRBJ2-2; D not resolved. The CDR3 is made up of 14 amino acids. CDR1 is LNHDA and CDR2 is SQIVND in the germline V gene (reference sequence). Trimming stripped 7 bases from V and 2 bases from J, with 11 bases between. CDR3 region: CASTTDSNTGELFF. The CDR3 DNA reads as TGTGCCAGTACCACCGACTCTAACACCGGGGAGCTGTTTTTT. Combining the CDR3 with reference TRBV19 and TRBJ2-2 gives the whole variable domain DGGITQSPKYLFRKEGQNVTLSCEQNLNHDAMYWYRQDPGQGLRLIYYSQIVNDFQKGDIAEGYSVSREKKESFPLTVTSAQKNPTAFYLCASTTDSNTGELFFGEGSRLTVL.

The rearrangement joins TRBV30 to TRBJ1-1; D is unclear. Germline-derived CDR1 and CDR2 are GTSNPN and SVGIG (reference sequence). The CDR3 covers 13 residues. V was cut by 5 bases and J by 4 bases, with 14 bases left in between. CDR3 residues: CAWAVEPSTEAFF. The CDR3 DNA reads as TGTGCCTGGGCCGTTGAACCCTCCACTGAAGCTTTCTTT.